This TCR beta chain was captured in a study of blood T cell repertoires in COVID-19. Study-wide context: Both acute and convalescent COVID-19 samples were obtained from the United States, Italy and Spain.

Germline loops: CDR1 PRHDT, CDR2 FYEKMQ (reference sequence). V was clipped by 5 bases and J by 0 bases, with 14 bases between them. CDR3 length equals 15 residues. In the original processing: Amplification of reference gene primers was used by the study to estimate nucleated cell counts. The table came from immunoSEQ multiplex PCR; TCRdb's copy has only in-frame clones and leaves some out. D and trimming come from the DNA, and the V and J calls and clone size come from that table. Of approximately 350,000 clones detected, around 87% appear once; the ten largest clones hold approximately 1%. Sequenced sample: PBMCs or T cells enriched from blood (not recorded which). The rearrangement joins TRBV13 to TRBJ2-7; TRBD1 is a possible D gene (5 bases). This TCR was sampled from a man aged 18 to 29 who had recovered from COVID-19. The CDR3 protein is CASSPLGLSSYEQYF. For the CDR3, the DNA is TGTGCCAGCAGCCCCCTGGGGCTAAGCTCCTACGAGCAGTACTTC.